This record looks at one T cell receptor beta chain sequence and its context. Regarding treatment: randomized to nivolumab then ipilimumab (arm A) or the reverse (arm B). From thawed PBMCs, live CD3+CD8+ cells negative for CD19 and CD56 were sorted. Trimming left V 3 bases short and J 7 bases short, with 13 bases between. This CDR3 is 13 amino acids long. Germline assignment: CDR1 MNHEY and CDR2 SMNVEV (reference sequence). Using immunoSEQ multiplex PCR, the repertoire was profiled, and TCRdb retains in-frame clones only, with some absent. The sample lists over 25,000 clones, roughly 80% occurring once. This record belongs to a study of sequential checkpoint blockade in melanoma.

The receptor was isolated from a human donor with melanoma. The J gene is TRBJ2-7, the V gene TRBV27; possibly TRBD2 for D (6 bases). The sample in question was CD8+ T cells sorted from blood (inferred from file names), obtained from a patient given nivolumab and ipilimumab in sequence. The DNA for the CDR3 is TGTGCCAGCAGTTTTTCGGGTGCGGGGGAGCAGTACTTC. Residues: CASSFSGAGEQYF.